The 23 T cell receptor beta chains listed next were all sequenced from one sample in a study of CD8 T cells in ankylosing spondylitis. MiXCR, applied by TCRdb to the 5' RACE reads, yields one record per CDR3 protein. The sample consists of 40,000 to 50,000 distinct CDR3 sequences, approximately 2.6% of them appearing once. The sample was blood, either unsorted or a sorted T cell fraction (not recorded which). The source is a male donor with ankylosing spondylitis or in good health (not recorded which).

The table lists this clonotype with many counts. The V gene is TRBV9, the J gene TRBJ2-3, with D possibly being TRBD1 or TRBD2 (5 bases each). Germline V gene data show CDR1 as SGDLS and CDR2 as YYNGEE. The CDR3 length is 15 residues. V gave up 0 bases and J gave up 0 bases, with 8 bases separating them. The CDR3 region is CASSVGGGSTDTQYF. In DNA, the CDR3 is TGTGCCAGCAGCGTAGGGGGCGGGAGCACAGATACGCAGTATTTT.

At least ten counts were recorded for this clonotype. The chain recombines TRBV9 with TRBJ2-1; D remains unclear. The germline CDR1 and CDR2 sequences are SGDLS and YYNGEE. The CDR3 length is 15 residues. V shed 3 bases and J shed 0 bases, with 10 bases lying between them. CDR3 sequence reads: CASSEEASSYNEQFF. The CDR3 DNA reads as TGTGCCAGCAGCGAAGAGGCGAGCTCCTACAATGAGCAGTTCTTC.

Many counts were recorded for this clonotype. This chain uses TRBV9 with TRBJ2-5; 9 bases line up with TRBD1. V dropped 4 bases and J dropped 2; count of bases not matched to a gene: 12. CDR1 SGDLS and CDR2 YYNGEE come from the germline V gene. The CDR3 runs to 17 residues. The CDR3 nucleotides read TGTGCCAGCAGCAAAGACCAGTTGACAGGGGGACAAGAGACCCAGTACTTC. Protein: CASSKDQLTGGQETQYF.

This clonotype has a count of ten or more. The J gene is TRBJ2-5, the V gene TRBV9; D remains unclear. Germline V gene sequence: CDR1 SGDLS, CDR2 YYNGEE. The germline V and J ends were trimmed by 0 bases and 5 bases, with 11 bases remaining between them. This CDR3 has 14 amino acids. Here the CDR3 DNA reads TGTGCCAGCAGCGTAGAGCACGGTGGTGAGACCCAGTACTTC. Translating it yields CASSVEHGGETQYF.

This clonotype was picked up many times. CDR3 sequence (DNA): TGTGCCAGCAGCCCCAGGACAGTTTACAATGAGCAGTTCTTC. This gives the protein CASSPRTVYNEQFF. The chain carries TRBV9 and TRBJ2-1; a possible D gene is TRBD1 (6 bases). The germline CDR1 and CDR2 sequences are SGDLS and YYNGEE. Trimming pared 4 bases from V and 4 bases from J, leaving 12 bases between. The CDR3 totals 14 residues. The whole variable domain, filled in from reference TRBV9 and TRBJ2-1, reads DSGVTQTPKHLITATGQRVTLRCSPRSGDLSVYWYQQSLDQGLQFLIQYYNGEERAKGNILERFSAQQFPDLHSELNLSSLELGDSALYFCASSPRTVYNEQFFGPGTRLTVL.

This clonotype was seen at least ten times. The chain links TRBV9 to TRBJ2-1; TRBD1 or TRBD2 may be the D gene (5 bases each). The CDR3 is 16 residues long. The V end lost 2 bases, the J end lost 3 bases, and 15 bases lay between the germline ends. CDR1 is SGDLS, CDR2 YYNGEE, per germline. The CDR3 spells CASSVLSGRNYNEQFF. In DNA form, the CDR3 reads TGTGCCAGCAGCGTCCTTTCGGGACGGAACTACAATGAGCAGTTCTTC.

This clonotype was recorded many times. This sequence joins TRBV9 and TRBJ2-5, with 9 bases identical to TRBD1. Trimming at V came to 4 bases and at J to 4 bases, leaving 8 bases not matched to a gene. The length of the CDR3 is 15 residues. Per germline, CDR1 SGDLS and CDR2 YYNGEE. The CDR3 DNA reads TGTGCCAGCAGCCCCTCCCGGACAGGGGTAGAGACCCAGTACTTC. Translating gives CASSPSRTGVETQYF.

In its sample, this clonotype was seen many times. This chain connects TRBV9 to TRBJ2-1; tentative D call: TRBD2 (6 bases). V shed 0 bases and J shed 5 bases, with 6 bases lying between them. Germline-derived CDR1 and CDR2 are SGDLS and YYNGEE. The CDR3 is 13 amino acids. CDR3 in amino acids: CASSVGGDNEQFF. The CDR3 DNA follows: TGTGCCAGCAGCGTAGGGGGGGACAATGAGCAGTTCTTC.

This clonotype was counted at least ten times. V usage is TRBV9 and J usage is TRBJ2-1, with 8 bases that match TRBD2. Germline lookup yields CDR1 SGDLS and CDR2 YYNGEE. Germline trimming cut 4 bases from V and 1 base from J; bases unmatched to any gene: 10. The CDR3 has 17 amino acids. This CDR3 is CASSPPRSGSSYNEQFF. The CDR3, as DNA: TGTGCCAGCAGCCCACCCAGGAGCGGGAGTTCCTACAATGAGCAGTTCTTC.

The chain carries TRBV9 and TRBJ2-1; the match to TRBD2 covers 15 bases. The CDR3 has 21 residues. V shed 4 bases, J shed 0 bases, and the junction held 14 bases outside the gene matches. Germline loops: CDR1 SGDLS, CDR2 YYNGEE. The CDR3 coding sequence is TGTGCCAGCAGCCCCCGATACGAAGGACTAGCGGGGGGGAGCTCCTACAATGAGCAGTTCTTC. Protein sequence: CASSPRYEGLAGGSSYNEQFF.

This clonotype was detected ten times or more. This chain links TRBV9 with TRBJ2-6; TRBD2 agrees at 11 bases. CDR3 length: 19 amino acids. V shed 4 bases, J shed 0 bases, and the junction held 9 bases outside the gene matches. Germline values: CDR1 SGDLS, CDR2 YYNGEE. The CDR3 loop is CASSPPGLADVSGANVLTF. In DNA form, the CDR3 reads TGTGCCAGCAGCCCTCCGGGACTAGCGGACGTCTCTGGGGCCAACGTCCTGACTTTC.

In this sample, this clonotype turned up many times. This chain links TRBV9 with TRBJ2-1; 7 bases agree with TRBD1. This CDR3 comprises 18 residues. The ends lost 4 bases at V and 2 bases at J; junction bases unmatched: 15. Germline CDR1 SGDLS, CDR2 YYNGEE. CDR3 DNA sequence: TGTGCCAGCAGCCCGCGCATTGGGGTAGGGGGCACCTACAATGAGCAGTTCTTC. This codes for CASSPRIGVGGTYNEQFF.

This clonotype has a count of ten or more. CDR3 bases: TGTGCCAGCAGCAATGGGGGAGACAGGGAGGGCAATCAGCCCCAGCATTTT. This gives the protein CASSNGGDREGNQPQHF. The chain carries TRBV21-1 and TRBJ1-5; TRBD1, as called in the table, went unchecked against the DNA. TRBV21-1 corresponds to a pseudogene. There are 17 residues in the CDR3.

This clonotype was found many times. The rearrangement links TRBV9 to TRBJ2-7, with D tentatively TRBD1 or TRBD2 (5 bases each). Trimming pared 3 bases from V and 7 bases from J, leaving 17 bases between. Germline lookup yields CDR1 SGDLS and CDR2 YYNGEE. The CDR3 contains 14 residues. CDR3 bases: TGTGCCAGCAGCGAGGGACCCCAGGGCGGGGAGCAGTACTTC. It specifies CASSEGPQGGEQYF.

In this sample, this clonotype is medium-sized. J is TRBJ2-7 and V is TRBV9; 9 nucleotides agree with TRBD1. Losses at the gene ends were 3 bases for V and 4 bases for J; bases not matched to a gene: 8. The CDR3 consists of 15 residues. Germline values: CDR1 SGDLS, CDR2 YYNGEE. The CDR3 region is CASSAAGTGIYEQYF. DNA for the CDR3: TGTGCCAGCAGCGCCGCCGGGACAGGGATTTACGAGCAGTACTTC.

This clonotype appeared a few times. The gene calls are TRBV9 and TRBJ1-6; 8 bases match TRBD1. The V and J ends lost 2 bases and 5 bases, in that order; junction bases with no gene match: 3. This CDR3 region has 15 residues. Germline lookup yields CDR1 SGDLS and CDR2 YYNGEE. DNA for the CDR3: TGTGCCAGCAGCGTCGGACAGGGAGATAATTCACCCCTCCACTTT. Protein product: CASSVGQGDNSPLHF.

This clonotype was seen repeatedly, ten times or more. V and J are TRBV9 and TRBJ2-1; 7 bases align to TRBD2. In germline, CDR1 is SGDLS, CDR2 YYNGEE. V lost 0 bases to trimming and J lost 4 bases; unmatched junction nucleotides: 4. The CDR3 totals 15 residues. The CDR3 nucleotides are TGTGCCAGCAGCGTAGAGTGGGAGGGGTACAATGAGCAGTTCTTC. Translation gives CASSVEWEGYNEQFF.

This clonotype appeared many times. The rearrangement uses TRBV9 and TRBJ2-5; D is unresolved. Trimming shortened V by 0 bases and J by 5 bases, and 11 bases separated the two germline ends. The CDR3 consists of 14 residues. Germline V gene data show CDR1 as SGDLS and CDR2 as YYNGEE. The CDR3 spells CASSVDGTAETQYF. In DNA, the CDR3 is TGTGCCAGCAGCGTAGATGGCACCGCGGAGACCCAGTACTTC.

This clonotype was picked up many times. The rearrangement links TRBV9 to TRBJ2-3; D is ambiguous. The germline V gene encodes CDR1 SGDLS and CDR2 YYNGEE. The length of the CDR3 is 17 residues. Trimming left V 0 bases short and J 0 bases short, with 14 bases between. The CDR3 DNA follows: TGTGCCAGCAGCGTAGAACGGAACACGATAAGCACAGATACGCAGTATTTT. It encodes CASSVERNTISTDTQYF. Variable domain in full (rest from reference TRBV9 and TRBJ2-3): DSGVTQTPKHLITATGQRVTLRCSPRSGDLSVYWYQQSLDQGLQFLIQYYNGEERAKGNILERFSAQQFPDLHSELNLSSLELGDSALYFCASSVERNTISTDTQYFGPGTRLTVL.

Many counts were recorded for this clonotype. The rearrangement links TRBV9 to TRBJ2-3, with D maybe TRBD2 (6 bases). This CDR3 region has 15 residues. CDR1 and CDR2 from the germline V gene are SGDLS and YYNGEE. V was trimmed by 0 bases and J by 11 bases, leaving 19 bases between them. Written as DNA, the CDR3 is TGTGCCAGCAGCGTAGCAGCTCGGGAGCCTCGAAAGCAGTATTTT. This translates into CASSVAAREPRKQYF. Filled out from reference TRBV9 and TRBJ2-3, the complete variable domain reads DSGVTQTPKHLITATGQRVTLRCSPRSGDLSVYWYQQSLDQGLQFLIQYYNGEERAKGNILERFSAQQFPDLHSELNLSSLELGDSALYFCASSVAAREPRKQYFGPGTRLTVL.

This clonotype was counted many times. The CDR3 region has the DNA TGTGCCAGCAGCGTAGCGGGACAGGACTACAATGAGCAGTTCTTC. It specifies CASSVAGQDYNEQFF. The chain has TRBV9 and TRBJ2-1; 8 nucleotides match TRBD1. The CDR3 has 15 amino acids. Germline loops: CDR1 SGDLS, CDR2 YYNGEE. V lost 0 bases and J lost 3; bases outside the gene matches: 2. The full variable domain, completed using reference TRBV9 and TRBJ2-1, is DSGVTQTPKHLITATGQRVTLRCSPRSGDLSVYWYQQSLDQGLQFLIQYYNGEERAKGNILERFSAQQFPDLHSELNLSSLELGDSALYFCASSVAGQDYNEQFFGPGTRLTVL.

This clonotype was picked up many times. CDR3 nucleotide sequence: TGTGCCAGCAGCCTAGCGGGAAGCTCCTACAATGAGCAGTTCTTC. Its protein product is CASSLAGSSYNEQFF. The rearrangement uses TRBV9 and TRBJ2-1; the match to TRBD2 covers 9 bases. V was clipped by 4 bases and J by 0 bases; unmatched bases: 2. Germline V gives CDR1 SGDLS, CDR2 YYNGEE. This CDR3 region has 15 residues. Looking up the rest from reference TRBV9 and TRBJ2-1 gives the full variable domain: DSGVTQTPKHLITATGQRVTLRCSPRSGDLSVYWYQQSLDQGLQFLIQYYNGEERAKGNILERFSAQQFPDLHSELNLSSLELGDSALYFCASSLAGSSYNEQFFGPGTRLTVL.

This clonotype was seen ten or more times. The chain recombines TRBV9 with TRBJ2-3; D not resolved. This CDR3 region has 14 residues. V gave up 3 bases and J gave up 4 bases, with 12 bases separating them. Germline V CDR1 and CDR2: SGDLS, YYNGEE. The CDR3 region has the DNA TGTGCCAGCAGCGCCACCAGACCACCAGATACGCAGTATTTT. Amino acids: CASSATRPPDTQYF.